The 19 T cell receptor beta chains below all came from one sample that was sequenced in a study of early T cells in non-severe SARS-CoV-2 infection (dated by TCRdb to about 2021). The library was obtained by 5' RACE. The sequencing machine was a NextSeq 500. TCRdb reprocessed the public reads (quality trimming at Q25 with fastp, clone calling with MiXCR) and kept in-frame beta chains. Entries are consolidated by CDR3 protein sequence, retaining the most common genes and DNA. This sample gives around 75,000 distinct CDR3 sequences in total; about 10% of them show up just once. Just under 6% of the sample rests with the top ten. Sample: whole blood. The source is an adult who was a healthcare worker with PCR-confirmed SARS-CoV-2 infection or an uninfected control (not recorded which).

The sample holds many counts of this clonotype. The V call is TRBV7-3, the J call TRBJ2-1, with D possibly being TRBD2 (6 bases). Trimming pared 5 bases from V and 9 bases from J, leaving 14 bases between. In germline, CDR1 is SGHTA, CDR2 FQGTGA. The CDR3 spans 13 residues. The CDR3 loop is CASSPLGAGEQFF. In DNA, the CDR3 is TGTGCCAGCAGCCCTTTAGGAGCGGGTGAGCAGTTCTTC.

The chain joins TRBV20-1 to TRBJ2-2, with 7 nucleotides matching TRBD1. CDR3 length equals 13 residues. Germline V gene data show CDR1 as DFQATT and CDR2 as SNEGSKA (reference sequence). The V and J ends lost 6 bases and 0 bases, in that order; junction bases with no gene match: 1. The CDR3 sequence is CSAGQPNTGELFF. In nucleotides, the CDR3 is TGCAGTGCGGGACAGCCGAACACCGGGGAGCTGTTTTTT.

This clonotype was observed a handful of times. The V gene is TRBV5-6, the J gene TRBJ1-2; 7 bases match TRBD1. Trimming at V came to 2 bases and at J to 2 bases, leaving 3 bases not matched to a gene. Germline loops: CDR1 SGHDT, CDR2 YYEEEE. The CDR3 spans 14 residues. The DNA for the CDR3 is TGTGCCAGCAGCTTCAGGGACAGAAACTATGGCTACACCTTC. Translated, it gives CASSFRDRNYGYTF. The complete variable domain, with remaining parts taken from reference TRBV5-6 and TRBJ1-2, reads DAGVTQSPTHLIKTRGQQVTLRCSPKSGHDTVSWYQQALGQGPQFIFQYYEEEERQRGNFPDRFSGHQFPNYSSELNVNALLLGDSALYLCASSFRDRNYGYTFGSGTRLTVV.

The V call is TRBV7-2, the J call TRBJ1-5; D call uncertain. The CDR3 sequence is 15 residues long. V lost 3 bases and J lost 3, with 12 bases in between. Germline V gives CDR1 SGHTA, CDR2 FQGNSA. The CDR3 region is CASSFDGLFNQPQHF. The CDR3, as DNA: TGTGCCAGCAGCTTTGACGGCCTGTTCAATCAGCCCCAGCATTTT.

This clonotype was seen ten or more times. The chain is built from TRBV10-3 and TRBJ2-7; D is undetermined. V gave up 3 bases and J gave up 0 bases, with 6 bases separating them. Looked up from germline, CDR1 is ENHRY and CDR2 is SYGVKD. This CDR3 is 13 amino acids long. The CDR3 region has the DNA TGTGCCATCAGTGAACGGAACTCCTACGAGCAGTACTTC. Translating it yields CAISERNSYEQYF.

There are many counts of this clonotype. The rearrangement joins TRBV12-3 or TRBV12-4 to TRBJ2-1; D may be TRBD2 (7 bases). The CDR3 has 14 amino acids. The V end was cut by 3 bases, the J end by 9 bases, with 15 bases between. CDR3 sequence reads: CASSFAPGGFEQFF. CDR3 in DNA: TGTGCCAGCAGTTTCGCCCCGGGGGGCTTTGAGCAGTTCTTC.

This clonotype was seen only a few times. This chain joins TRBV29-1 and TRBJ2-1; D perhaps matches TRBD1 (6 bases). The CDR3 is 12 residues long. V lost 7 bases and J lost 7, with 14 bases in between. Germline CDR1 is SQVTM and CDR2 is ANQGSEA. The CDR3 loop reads CSALGAANEQFF. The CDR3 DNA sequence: TGCAGCGCCCTGGGGGCAGCGAATGAGCAGTTCTTC.

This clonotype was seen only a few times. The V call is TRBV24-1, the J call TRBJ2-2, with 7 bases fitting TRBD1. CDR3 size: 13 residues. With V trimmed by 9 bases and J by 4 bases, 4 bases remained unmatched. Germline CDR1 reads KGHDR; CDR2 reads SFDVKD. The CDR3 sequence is CATGDRITGELFF. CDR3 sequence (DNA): TGTGCCACCGGGGACAGAATCACCGGGGAGCTGTTTTTT.

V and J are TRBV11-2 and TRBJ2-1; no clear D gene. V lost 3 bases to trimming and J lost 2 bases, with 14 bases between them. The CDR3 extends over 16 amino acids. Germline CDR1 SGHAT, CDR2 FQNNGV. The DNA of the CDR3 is TGTGCCAGCAGCTTTGACCCCCTTACCGCCTACAATGAGCAGTTCTTC. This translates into CASSFDPLTAYNEQFF.

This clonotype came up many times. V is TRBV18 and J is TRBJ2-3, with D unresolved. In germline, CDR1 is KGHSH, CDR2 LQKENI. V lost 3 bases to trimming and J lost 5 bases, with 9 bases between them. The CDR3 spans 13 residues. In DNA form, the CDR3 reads TGTGCCAGCTCACCGATCCGTGTAGATACGCAGTATTTT. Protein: CASSPIRVDTQYF.

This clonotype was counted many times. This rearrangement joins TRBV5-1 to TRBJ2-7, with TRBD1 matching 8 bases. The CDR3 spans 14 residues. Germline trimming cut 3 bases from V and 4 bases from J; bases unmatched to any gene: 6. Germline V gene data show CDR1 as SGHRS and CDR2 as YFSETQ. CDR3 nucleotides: TGCGCCAGCAGCTGGACAGGGCGCGGGTACGAGCAGTACTTC. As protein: CASSWTGRGYEQYF.

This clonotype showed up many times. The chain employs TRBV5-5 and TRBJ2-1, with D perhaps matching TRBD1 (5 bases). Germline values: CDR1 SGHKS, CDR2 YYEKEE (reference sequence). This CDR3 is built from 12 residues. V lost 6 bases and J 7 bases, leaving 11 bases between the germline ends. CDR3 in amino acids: CASNEQVNEQFF. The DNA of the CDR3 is TGTGCCAGCAACGAACAGGTGAATGAGCAGTTCTTC. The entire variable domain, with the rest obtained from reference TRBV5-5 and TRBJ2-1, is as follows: DAGVTQSPTHLIKTRGQQVTLRCSPISGHKSVSWYQQVLGQGPQFIFQYYEKEERGRGNFPDRFSARQFPNYSSELNVNALLLGDSALYLCASNEQVNEQFFGPGTRLTVL.

For the CDR3, the DNA is TGCGCCAGCAGCTTGGGAGGACAGCCGCCCGGGGCCAACGTCCTGACTTTC. It codes for CASSLGGQPPGANVLTF. The chain has TRBV5-1 and TRBJ2-6, with a weak D call TRBD1 (6 bases). V lost 0 bases to trimming and J lost 4 bases, with 14 bases between them. Germline CDR1 and CDR2: SGHRS and YFSETQ. This CDR3 has 17 residues.

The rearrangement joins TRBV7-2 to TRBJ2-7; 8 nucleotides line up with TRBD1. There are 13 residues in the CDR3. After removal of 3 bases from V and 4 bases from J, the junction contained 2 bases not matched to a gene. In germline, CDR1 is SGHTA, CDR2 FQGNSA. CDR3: CASSLGQEYEQYF. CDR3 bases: TGTGCCAGCAGCTTGGGACAGGAATACGAGCAGTACTTC.

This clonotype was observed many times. CDR3: CASSHGTSRMNEQFF. The CDR3 nucleotides are TGTGCCAGCAGCCACGGGACTAGCCGCATGAATGAGCAGTTCTTC. The chain recombines TRBV11-2 with TRBJ2-1, with TRBD2 matching 9 bases. The J segment lost 7 bases and the V segment lost 5 bases, leaving 9 bases of the junction unmatched. This CDR3 spans 15 amino acids. Germline V gene lookup returns CDR1 SGHAT and CDR2 FQNNGV.

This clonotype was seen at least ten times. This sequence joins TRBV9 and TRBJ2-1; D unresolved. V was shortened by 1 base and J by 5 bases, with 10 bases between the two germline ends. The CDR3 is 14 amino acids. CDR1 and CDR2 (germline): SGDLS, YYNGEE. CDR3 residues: CASSVSSLDNEQFF. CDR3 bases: TGTGCCAGCAGCGTATCCTCCCTCGACAATGAGCAGTTCTTC. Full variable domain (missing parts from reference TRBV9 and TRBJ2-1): DSGVTQTPKHLITATGQRVTLRCSPRSGDLSVYWYQQSLDQGLQFLIQYYNGEERAKGNILERFSAQQFPDLHSELNLSSLELGDSALYFCASSVSSLDNEQFFGPGTRLTVL.

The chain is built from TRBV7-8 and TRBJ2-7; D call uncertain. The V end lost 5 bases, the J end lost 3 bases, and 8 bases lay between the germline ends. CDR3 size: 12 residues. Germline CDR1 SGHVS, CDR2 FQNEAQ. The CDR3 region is CASSPRFYEQYF. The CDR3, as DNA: TGTGCCAGCAGCCCAAGATTCTACGAGCAGTACTTC. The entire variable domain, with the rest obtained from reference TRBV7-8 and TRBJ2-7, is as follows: GAGVSQSPRYKVAKRGQDVALRCDPISGHVSLFWYQQALGQGPEFLTYFQNEAQLDKSGLPSDRFFAERPEGSVSTLKIQRTQQEDSAVYLCASSPRFYEQYFGPGTRLTVT.

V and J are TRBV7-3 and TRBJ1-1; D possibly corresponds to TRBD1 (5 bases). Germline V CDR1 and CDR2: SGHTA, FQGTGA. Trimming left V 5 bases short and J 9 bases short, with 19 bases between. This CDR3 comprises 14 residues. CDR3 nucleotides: TGTGCCAGCAGCCCATCCAGGGCGGGGGGGAAAGCTTTCTTT. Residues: CASSPSRAGGKAFF.

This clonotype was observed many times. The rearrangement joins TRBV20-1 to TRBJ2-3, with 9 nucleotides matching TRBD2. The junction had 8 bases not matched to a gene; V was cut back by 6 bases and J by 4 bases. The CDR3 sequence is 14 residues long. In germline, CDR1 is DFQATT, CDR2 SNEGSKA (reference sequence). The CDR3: CSAVAGARADTQYF. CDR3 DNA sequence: TGCAGTGCAGTAGCGGGAGCCAGGGCAGATACGCAGTATTTT.